Below, 8 T cell receptor beta chains from the same sample are listed, as sequenced in a study of regulatory T cells in long-lasting Graves disease. To make TCR beta libraries, researchers used iRepertoire HTBI primers and Arm-PCR of CDR3 regions. TCRdb processed the multiplex PCR reads anew with MiXCR; each CDR3 protein has one entry. The repertoire holds 400,000 to 500,000 distinct CDR3 sequences, with roughly 21% as singletons. As to time point: persistent/refractory GD, antithyroid drugs over 5 years with positive TRAb. PBMC-derived RNA was used for the TCR library. The sequences come from peripheral blood mononuclear cells (PBMCs), collected when the disease was refractory, from a patient treated with antithyroid drugs. The receptors stem from a female donor with Graves disease.

This clonotype was counted ten times or more. CDR3 residues: CSAGRDMNTEAFF. CDR3 nucleotides: TGCAGTGCTGGACGGGACATGAACACTGAAGCTTTCTTT. The rearrangement uses TRBV20-1 and TRBJ1-1; D perhaps matches TRBD1 (6 bases). There are 13 residues in the CDR3. V was shortened by 5 bases and J by 0 bases, with 10 bases between the two germline ends. Looked up from germline, CDR1 is DFQATT and CDR2 is SNEGSKA (reference sequence).

This clonotype was found many times. This chain uses TRBV11-2 with TRBJ2-5, with 9 bases matching TRBD2. Per the germline V gene, CDR1 is SGHAT and CDR2 is FQNNGV. After removal of 5 bases from V and 1 base from J, the junction contained 8 bases not matched to a gene. This CDR3 is 16 amino acids long. This chain's CDR3 is CASSNIGTSSQETQYF. The CDR3 DNA reads as TGTGCCAGCAGCAATATTGGGACTAGCAGCCAAGAGACCCAGTACTTC.

The chain joins TRBV29-1 to TRBJ2-5; D may be TRBD2 (5 bases). Germline V gene sequence: CDR1 SQVTM, CDR2 ANQGSEA. Trimming removed 7 bases at V and 1 base at J, with 10 bases between. The CDR3 length is 12 residues. For the CDR3, the DNA is TGCAGCGCTGCTAGCAGCCAAGAGACCCAGTACTTC. Encoded protein: CSAASSQETQYF.

J is TRBJ2-3 and V is TRBV5-1; TRBD2 might be the D (5 bases). Trimming removed 0 bases at V and 8 bases at J, with 13 bases between. The CDR3 runs to 14 residues. Germline V CDR1 and CDR2: SGHRS, YFSETQ. The CDR3 spells CASSLDRGDPTQYF. The DNA for the CDR3 is TGCGCCAGCAGCTTGGATCGGGGAGACCCTACGCAGTATTTT.

This clonotype was observed at least ten times. V and J are TRBV27 and TRBJ2-7, with TRBD2 matching 8 bases. The CDR3 has 16 residues. Looked up from germline, CDR1 is MNHEY and CDR2 is SMNVEV (reference sequence). V lost 1 base to trimming and J lost 4 bases; unmatched junction nucleotides: 9. The CDR3 protein is CASSLWSGRSRYEQYF. DNA of the CDR3: TGTGCCAGCAGTTTATGGAGCGGGAGAAGTAGGTACGAGCAGTACTTC.

This chain connects TRBV20-1 to TRBJ2-5, with TRBD2 identical over 13 bases. This CDR3 has 16 residues. The germline gives CDR1 DFQATT, CDR2 SNEGSKA (reference sequence). Unmatched junction bases numbered 7, after V lost 1 base and J lost 5 bases. CDR3 bases: TGCAGTGCTAGAGGGACTAGCGGGAGCCCCGGGGAGACCCAGTACTTC. It encodes CSARGTSGSPGETQYF.

Concerning this clonotype itself: A read error may explain this, as a much larger clone is one base away. The chain joins TRBV12-3 or TRBV12-4 to TRBJ1-1, with unresolved D. The CDR3 has 13 residues. CDR3 nucleotide sequence: TGTGCCAGCAGTTTAGGCCCTTCTCGTGAATCTTCCTTT. This codes for CASSLGPSRESSF.

In its sample, this clonotype was seen many times. The chain employs TRBV6-1 and TRBJ1-4, with 7 bases matching TRBD1. The CDR3 loop spans 17 amino acids. Germline assignment: CDR1 MNHNS and CDR2 SASEGT. The V segment lost 5 bases and the J segment 8 bases; nucleotides outside the gene matches: 17. In nucleotides, the CDR3 is TGTGCCAGCAGTCGACTACTTTATGACAGGGTGGAGGAAAAACTGTTTTTT. This codes for CASSRLLYDRVEEKLFF.